This T cell receptor beta chain stems from a study of cytomegalovirus exposure and HLA in healthy donors. Sequenced by immunoSEQ multiplex PCR; TCRdb stores in-frame clones only, minus some. Of 200,000 or so clones in the sample, roughly 82% were seen once. This clone was seen only a few times. This specimen includes other DNA sequences encoding the same CDR3. The V gene end was trimmed by 0 bases and the J gene end by 5 bases; junction bases not matched to a gene: 5. The germline CDR1 and CDR2 sequences are SGHDT and YYEEEE. This CDR3 has 14 amino acids. The sequencing sample was made of PBMCs. This receptor was obtained from a man between 18 and 29 years old in good health and CMV-seropositive. The gene calls are TRBV5-6 and TRBJ2-7; TRBD1 agrees at 7 bases. CDR3 coding DNA: TGTGCCAGCAGCTTGGGGACAGGATCGGACGAGCAGTACTTC. Amino acids: CASSLGTGSDEQYF.